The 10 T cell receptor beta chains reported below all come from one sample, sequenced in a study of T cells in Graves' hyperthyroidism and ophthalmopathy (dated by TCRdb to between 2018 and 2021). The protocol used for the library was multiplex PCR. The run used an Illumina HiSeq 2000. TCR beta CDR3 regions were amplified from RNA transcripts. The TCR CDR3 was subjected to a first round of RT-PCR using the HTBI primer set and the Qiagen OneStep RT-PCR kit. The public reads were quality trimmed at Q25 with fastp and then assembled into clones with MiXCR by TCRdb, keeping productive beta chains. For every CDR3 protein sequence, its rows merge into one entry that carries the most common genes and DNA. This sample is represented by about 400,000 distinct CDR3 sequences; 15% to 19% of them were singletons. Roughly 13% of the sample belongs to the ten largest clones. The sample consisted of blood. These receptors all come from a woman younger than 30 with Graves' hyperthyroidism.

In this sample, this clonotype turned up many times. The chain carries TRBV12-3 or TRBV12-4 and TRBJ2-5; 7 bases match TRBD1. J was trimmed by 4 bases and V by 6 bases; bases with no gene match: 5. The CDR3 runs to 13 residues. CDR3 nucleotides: TGTGCCAGCAGCCTTACAGGGGCAGAGACCCAGTACTTC. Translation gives CASSLTGAETQYF.

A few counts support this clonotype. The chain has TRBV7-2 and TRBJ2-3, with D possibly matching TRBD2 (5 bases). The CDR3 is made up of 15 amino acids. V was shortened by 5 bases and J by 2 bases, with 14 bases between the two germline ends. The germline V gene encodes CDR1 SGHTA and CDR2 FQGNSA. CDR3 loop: CASSEGTRNTDTQYF. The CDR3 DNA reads TGTGCCAGCAGCGAAGGAACTAGAAACACAGATACGCAGTATTTT.

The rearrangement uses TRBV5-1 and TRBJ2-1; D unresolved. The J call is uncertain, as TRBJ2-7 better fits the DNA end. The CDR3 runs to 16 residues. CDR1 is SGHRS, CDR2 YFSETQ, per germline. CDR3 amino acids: CASSLEPGSSYNEQYF. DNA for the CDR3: TGCGCCAGCAGCTTGGAGCCCGGAAGCTCCTACAATGAGCAGTACTTC.

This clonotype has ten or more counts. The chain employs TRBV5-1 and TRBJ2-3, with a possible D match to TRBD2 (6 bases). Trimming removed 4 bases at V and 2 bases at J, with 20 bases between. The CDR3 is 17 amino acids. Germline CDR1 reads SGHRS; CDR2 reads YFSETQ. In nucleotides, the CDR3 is TGCGCCAGCAGCCGGGCCGAGACTAGTTTACCCACAGATACGCAGTATTTT. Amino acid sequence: CASSRAETSLPTDTQYF.

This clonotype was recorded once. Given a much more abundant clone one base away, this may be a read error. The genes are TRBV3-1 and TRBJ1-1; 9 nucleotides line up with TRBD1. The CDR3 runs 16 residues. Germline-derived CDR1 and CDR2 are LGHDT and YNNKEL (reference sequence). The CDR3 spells CASGHGTGNPNTEAFF. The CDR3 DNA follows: TGTGCCAGCGGCCACGGGACAGGGAACCCGAACACTGAAGCTTTCTTT.

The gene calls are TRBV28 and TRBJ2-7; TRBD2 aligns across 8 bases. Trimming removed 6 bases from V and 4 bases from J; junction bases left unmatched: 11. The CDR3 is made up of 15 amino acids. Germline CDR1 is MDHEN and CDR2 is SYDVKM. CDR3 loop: CASSDLAGTGYEQYF. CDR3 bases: TGTGCCAGCAGCGACTTAGCGGGAACGGGATACGAGCAGTACTTC.

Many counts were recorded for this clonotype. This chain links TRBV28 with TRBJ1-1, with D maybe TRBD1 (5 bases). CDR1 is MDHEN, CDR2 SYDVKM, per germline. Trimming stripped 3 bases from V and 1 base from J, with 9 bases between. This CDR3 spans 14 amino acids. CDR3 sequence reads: CASSFNRPNTEAFF. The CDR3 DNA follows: TGTGCCAGCAGTTTTAACAGGCCGAACACTGAAGCTTTCTTT.

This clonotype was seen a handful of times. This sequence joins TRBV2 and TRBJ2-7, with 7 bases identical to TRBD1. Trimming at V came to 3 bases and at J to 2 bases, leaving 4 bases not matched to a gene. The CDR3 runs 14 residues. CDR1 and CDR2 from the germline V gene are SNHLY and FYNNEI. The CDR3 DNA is TGTGCCAGCAGTGAGAAGGGGGCTGCCTACGAGCAGTACTTC. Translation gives CASSEKGAAYEQYF.

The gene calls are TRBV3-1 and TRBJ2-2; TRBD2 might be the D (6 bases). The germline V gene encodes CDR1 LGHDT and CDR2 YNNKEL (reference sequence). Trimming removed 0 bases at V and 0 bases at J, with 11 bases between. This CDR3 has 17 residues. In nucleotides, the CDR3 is TGTGCCAGCAGCCAAGAGTCGGGAGTCACGAACACCGGGGAGCTGTTTTTT. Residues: CASSQESGVTNTGELFF.

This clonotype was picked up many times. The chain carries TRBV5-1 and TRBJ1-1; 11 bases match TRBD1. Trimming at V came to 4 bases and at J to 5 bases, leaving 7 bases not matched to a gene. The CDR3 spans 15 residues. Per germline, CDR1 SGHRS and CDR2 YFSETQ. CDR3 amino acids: CASSPTGTGGTEAFF. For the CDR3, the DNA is TGCGCCAGCAGCCCCACCGGGACAGGGGGAACTGAAGCTTTCTTT.